A single sample is the source of the 25 T cell receptor beta chains below, sequenced in a study of blood T cell repertoires in COVID-19. Assay used: immunoSEQ multiplex PCR; TCRdb lists only in-frame clones, some missing. The sample consists of about 280,000 clones, approximately 86% of them appearing once. The sequenced material came from peripheral blood. These TCRs come from a woman under 40 who had recovered from COVID-19.

This chain links TRBV27 with TRBJ2-2; 7 bases align to TRBD1. There are 15 residues in the CDR3. Germline V gene lookup returns CDR1 MNHEY and CDR2 SMNVEV (reference sequence). The trim removed 5 bases at V and 4 bases at J, leaving 7 bases unmatched. CDR3 sequence reads: CASSTDRWSTGELFF. Here the CDR3 DNA reads TGTGCCAGCAGTACGGACAGGTGGTCCACCGGGGAGCTGTTTTTT.

The chain recombines TRBV7-9 with TRBJ2-5, with TRBD2 identical over 7 bases. With 3 bases clipped from V and 2 bases from J, the junction kept 0 bases outside the gene matches. This CDR3 has 13 amino acids. The germline gives CDR1 SEHNR, CDR2 FQNEAQ (reference sequence). CDR3 sequence (DNA): TGTGCCAGCAGCTTGCGGGAGCAAGAGACCCAGTACTTC. Translating gives CASSLREQETQYF.

The genes are TRBV10-3 and TRBJ2-7; 12 nucleotides match TRBD2. After removal of 0 bases from V and 0 bases from J, the junction contained 6 bases not matched to a gene. The CDR3 has 18 residues. Looked up from germline, CDR1 is ENHRY and CDR2 is SYGVKD. In DNA, the CDR3 is TGTGCCATCAGTGAGTCGACTAGCGGGAGCCTGTTCTCCTACGAGCAGTACTTC. It translates to CAISESTSGSLFSYEQYF.

V gene TRBV6-5 combines with J gene TRBJ2-5, with D possibly being TRBD1 (6 bases). The V and J ends lost 0 bases and 4 bases respectively, with 9 bases between them. The CDR3 has 14 residues. The germline CDR1 and CDR2 sequences are MNHEY and SVGAGI. CDR3 sequence: CASSYSPGAETQYF. The CDR3 DNA follows: TGTGCCAGCAGTTACTCCCCAGGGGCAGAGACCCAGTACTTC.

V usage is TRBV19 and J usage is TRBJ2-3, with 9 nucleotides matching TRBD2. CDR1 is LNHDA, CDR2 SQIVND, per germline (reference sequence). V trimming: 7 bases; J trimming: 5 bases; junction bases outside the gene matches: 4. This CDR3 has 13 amino acids. The CDR3 reads CASMGGRGDTQYF. CDR3 nucleotide sequence: TGTGCCAGTATGGGCGGGAGGGGAGATACGCAGTATTTT.

The CDR3 region is CASSIGGGASGRAFF. The CDR3 coding sequence is TGTGCCAGTAGTATAGGCGGGGGGGCGTCGGGACGAGCTTTCTTT. V is TRBV19 and J is TRBJ1-1, with D tentatively TRBD1 (6 bases). Germline CDR1 and CDR2: LNHDA and SQIVND (reference sequence). This CDR3 region has 15 residues. V was shortened by 1 base and J by 10 bases, with 19 bases between the two germline ends.

This sequence joins TRBV5-1 and TRBJ1-2, with 7 bases fitting TRBD1. Trimming took 3 bases from V and 3 from J; bases not matched to a gene: 2. Germline V lookup: CDR1 SGHRS, CDR2 YFSETQ. The CDR3 consists of 13 residues. CDR3 sequence reads: CASSSTGYYGYTF. The CDR3 DNA is TGCGCCAGCAGCTCGACAGGGTACTATGGCTACACCTTC.

CDR3 nucleotides: TGTGCCAGCAGCCCCGGGACAGCTTTCAATGAGCAGTTCTTC. Amino acid sequence: CASSPGTAFNEQFF. This chain joins TRBV3-1 (or the pseudogene TRBV3-2) and TRBJ2-1; 7 bases map to TRBD1. The CDR3 has 14 residues. J lost 6 bases, V lost 4 bases, and 6 bases had no gene match. Germline V lookup: CDR1 LGHDT, CDR2 YNNKEL (reference sequence).

This chain links TRBV7-2 with TRBJ1-5; possible D gene TRBD1, 5 bases. The CDR3 runs to 12 residues. Germline lookup yields CDR1 SGHTA and CDR2 FQGNSA. The ends were cut back, 5 bases at V and 5 bases at J, with 7 bases in the middle. The CDR3 spells CASSPRDQPQHF. The CDR3 nucleotides read TGTGCCAGCAGCCCCAGGGATCAGCCCCAGCATTTT.

The chain employs TRBV6-5 and TRBJ2-5; 12 nucleotides match TRBD2. Per the germline V gene, CDR1 is MNHEY and CDR2 is SVGAGI. The CDR3 has 14 amino acids. Unmatched junction bases numbered 4, after V lost 7 bases and J lost 4 bases. The CDR3 nucleotides read TGTGCCAGCAAGAAACTAGCGGGGGGAGAGACCCAGTACTTC. This sequence encodes CASKKLAGGETQYF.

This clone was seen once. The chain uses TRBV7-8 and TRBJ2-3; D gene uncertain. CDR1 is SGHVS, CDR2 FQNEAQ, per germline. This CDR3 has 12 residues. The V end was cut by 0 bases, the J end by 7 bases, with 5 bases between. The CDR3: CASSLAEYTQYF. For the CDR3, the DNA is TGTGCCAGCAGCTTAGCGGAGTATACGCAGTATTTT.

This CDR3 is CASSSDRGISQPQHF. The CDR3 DNA sequence: TGTGCCAGCAGCTCGGACAGGGGAATTAGTCAGCCCCAGCATTTT. The chain links TRBV5-4 to TRBJ1-5; 9 positions match TRBD1. This CDR3 is built from 15 residues. Trimming took 3 bases from V and 6 from J; bases not matched to a gene: 7. Germline-derived CDR1 and CDR2 are SGHNT and YYREEE (reference sequence).

The gene calls are TRBV7-3 and TRBJ2-1; TRBD2 matches at 10 bases. The CDR3 covers 18 residues. CDR1 and CDR2 (germline): SGHTA, FQGTGA. V trimming: 0 bases; J trimming: 6 bases; junction bases outside the gene matches: 11. CDR3 sequence: CASSLTRSSGSLSNEQFF. For the CDR3, the DNA is TGTGCCAGCAGCTTAACTCGGTCTAGCGGGAGTCTTAGCAATGAGCAGTTCTTC.

This clone was recorded once. CDR3 in DNA: TGCGCCAGCAGCCTCGGGACAGTGAACACTGAAGCTTTCTTT. Translating gives CASSLGTVNTEAFF. V gene TRBV5-1 combines with J gene TRBJ1-1; 7 bases align to TRBD1. V gave up 4 bases and J gave up 0 bases; unmatched junction bases: 3. CDR1 is SGHRS and CDR2 is YFSETQ in the germline V gene. The CDR3 runs 14 residues.

This clone showed up just once. This chain joins TRBV5-5 and TRBJ2-1; the D gene is possibly TRBD2 (5 bases). This CDR3 has 12 amino acids. V was trimmed by 1 base and J by 9 bases, leaving 8 bases between them. Germline V gives CDR1 SGHKS, CDR2 YYEKEE (reference sequence). The CDR3 DNA is TGTGCCAGCAGCTTGCGAGGAGGTGAGCAGTTCTTC. Encoded protein: CASSLRGGEQFF. The variable domain in full, completed from reference TRBV5-5 and TRBJ2-1, reads DAGVTQSPTHLIKTRGQQVTLRCSPISGHKSVSWYQQVLGQGPQFIFQYYEKEERGRGNFPDRFSARQFPNYSSELNVNALLLGDSALYLCASSLRGGEQFFGPGTRLTVL.

The chain combines TRBV6-6 with TRBJ1-1, with 8 bases fitting TRBD1. The CDR3 totals 16 residues. The V gene's germline CDR1 is MNHNY and CDR2 SVGAGI (reference sequence). V lost 2 bases to trimming and J lost 5 bases; unmatched junction nucleotides: 10. For the CDR3, the DNA is TGTGCCAGCAGTTACATCCAGGGGGCGCGTCAGACTGAAGCTTTCTTT. Amino acids: CASSYIQGARQTEAFF.

This chain links TRBV4-3 with TRBJ1-4, with D possibly TRBD1 on 5 matching bases. The CDR3 spans 17 residues. CDR1 and CDR2 (germline): LGHNA, YSLEER. Trimming removed 0 bases from V and 0 bases from J, with 11 bases in between. CDR3 bases: TGCGCCAGCAGCCAAGATGGGGCCTCTGCAACTAATGAAAAACTGTTTTTT. Translating gives CASSQDGASATNEKLFF.

J is TRBJ2-3 and V is TRBV27, with TRBD2 identical over 9 bases. Germline lookup yields CDR1 MNHEY and CDR2 SMNVEV (reference sequence). CDR3 size: 16 residues. Trimming at V came to 6 bases and at J to 4 bases, leaving 11 bases not matched to a gene. The CDR3 sequence is CASRRGVAGAPDTQYF. The CDR3 nucleotides read TGTGCCAGCAGGAGGGGAGTAGCGGGAGCCCCAGATACGCAGTATTTT.

The chain has TRBV5-6 and TRBJ1-2; 12 bases map to TRBD1. The trim removed 0 bases at V and 2 bases at J, leaving 5 bases unmatched. The CDR3 runs 17 residues. Germline values: CDR1 SGHDT, CDR2 YYEEEE. The CDR3: CASSLDWDRGQNYGYTF. CDR3 sequence (DNA): TGTGCCAGCAGCTTGGACTGGGACAGGGGGCAAAACTATGGCTACACCTTC.

The chain has TRBV10-3 and TRBJ2-3; a possible D gene is TRBD1 (5 bases). The CDR3 has 15 amino acids. The germline CDR1 and CDR2 sequences are ENHRY and SYGVKD. With 6 bases removed from V and 0 bases from J, the gap between germline ends came to 13 bases. CDR3 residues: CAIRDIPGSTDTQYF. CDR3 coding DNA: TGTGCCATCAGGGACATCCCTGGGAGCACAGATACGCAGTATTTT.

The CDR3, as DNA: TGTGCCACCCAGGGGGAAAACACAGATACGCAGTATTTT. Amino acids: CATQGENTDTQYF. The rearrangement uses TRBV2 and TRBJ2-3; TRBD1 agrees at 7 bases. The germline CDR1 and CDR2 sequences are SNHLY and FYNNEI. V lost 10 bases and J lost 2; bases outside the gene matches: 6. The CDR3 has 13 amino acids.

The gene calls are TRBV28 and TRBJ2-3; 9 nucleotides agree with TRBD1. The junction had 4 bases not matched to a gene; V was cut back by 3 bases and J by 6 bases. This CDR3 is 14 amino acids long. Looked up from germline, CDR1 is MDHEN and CDR2 is SYDVKM. For the CDR3, the DNA is TGTGCCAGCAGTTTTGGACAGGGGAGCGATACGCAGTATTTT. Residues: CASSFGQGSDTQYF.

The J gene is TRBJ2-6, the V gene TRBV7-2; 11 bases are shared with TRBD1. J gave up 4 bases and V 5 bases, and 7 bases lay outside the gene matches. The CDR3 has 17 amino acids. CDR1 is SGHTA and CDR2 is FQGNSA in the germline V gene. DNA for the CDR3: TGTGCCAGCAGCCGCCGGGACAGGGGGAGAGGGGCCAACGTCCTGACTTTC. This sequence encodes CASSRRDRGRGANVLTF.

The V gene is TRBV5-4, the J gene TRBJ1-1; no definite D call. The CDR3 runs to 13 residues. With 1 base removed from V and 5 bases from J, the gap between germline ends came to 9 bases. Germline V gene data show CDR1 as SGHNT and CDR2 as YYREEE (reference sequence). The CDR3 nucleotides read TGTGCCAGCAGCTTGTACTCGGGGACTGAAGCTTTCTTT. Protein product: CASSLYSGTEAFF.

The chain couples TRBV27 to TRBJ2-7, with TRBD1 identical over 8 bases. Per germline, CDR1 MNHEY and CDR2 SMNVEV (reference sequence). This CDR3 is built from 13 residues. The V gene end was trimmed by 6 bases and the J gene end by 7 bases; junction bases not matched to a gene: 8. The CDR3 region has the DNA TGTGCCAGCAGGGACAGGGCTGTTGGGGAGCAGTACTTC. Translating it yields CASRDRAVGEQYF.